This T cell receptor beta chain came from a study of shared clonotypes between healthy human individuals. Study-level results: Limitation of the genetic and exposure-history diversity represented came from the few donors.

With regard to this clone: Its antigen is not known.

The CDR3 extends over 15 amino acids. Trimming removed 4 bases at V and 1 base at J, with 13 bases between. Germline loops: CDR1 SGHVS, CDR2 FNYEAQ. Profiling relied on immunoSEQ multiplex PCR, and the TCRdb table lists in-frame clones only, not all of them. The sample records approximately 1.5 million clones, just under 99% being singletons. This chain links TRBV7-6 with TRBJ1-1; no firm D call. This receptor was taken from a man aged 30 to 39 in good health. Sequencing used naive CD4+ T cells sorted from blood. Sample subset: CD45RA+ positively selected. CDR3 bases: TGTGCCAGCAGCTCCCCAGGAGTGCAGAACACTGAAGCTTTCTTT. It specifies CASSSPGVQNTEAFF.